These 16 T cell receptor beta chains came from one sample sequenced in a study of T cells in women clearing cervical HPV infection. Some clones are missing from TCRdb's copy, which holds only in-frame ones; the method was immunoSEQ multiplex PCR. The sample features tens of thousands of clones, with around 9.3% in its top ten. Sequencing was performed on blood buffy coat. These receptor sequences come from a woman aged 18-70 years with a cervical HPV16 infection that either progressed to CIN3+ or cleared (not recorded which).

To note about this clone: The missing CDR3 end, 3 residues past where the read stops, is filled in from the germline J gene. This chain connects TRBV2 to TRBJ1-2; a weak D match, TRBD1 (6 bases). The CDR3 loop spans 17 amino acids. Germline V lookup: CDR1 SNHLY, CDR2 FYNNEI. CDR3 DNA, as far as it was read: TGTGCCAGCAAAGGGGGGGTCCTAGCGGGGGAGAGGGGTACC. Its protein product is CASKGGVLAGERGT. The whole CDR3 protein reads CASKGGVLAGERGTYTF.

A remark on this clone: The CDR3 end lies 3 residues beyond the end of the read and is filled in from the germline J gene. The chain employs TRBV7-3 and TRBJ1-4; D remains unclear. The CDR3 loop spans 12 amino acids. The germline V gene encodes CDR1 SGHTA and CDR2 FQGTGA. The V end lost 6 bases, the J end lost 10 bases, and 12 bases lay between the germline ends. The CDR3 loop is CASSGSLGKLFF. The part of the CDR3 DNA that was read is TGTGCCAGCAGTGGCTCCCTTGGAAAA.

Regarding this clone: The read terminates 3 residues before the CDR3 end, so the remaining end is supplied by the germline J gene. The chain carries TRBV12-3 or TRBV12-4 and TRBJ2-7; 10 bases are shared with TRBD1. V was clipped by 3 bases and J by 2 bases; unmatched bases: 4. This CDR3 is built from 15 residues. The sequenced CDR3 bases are TGTGCCAGCAGTTTTGGGGGACAGGGGACCTACGAG. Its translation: CASSFGGQGTYE. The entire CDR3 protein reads CASSFGGQGTYEQYF.

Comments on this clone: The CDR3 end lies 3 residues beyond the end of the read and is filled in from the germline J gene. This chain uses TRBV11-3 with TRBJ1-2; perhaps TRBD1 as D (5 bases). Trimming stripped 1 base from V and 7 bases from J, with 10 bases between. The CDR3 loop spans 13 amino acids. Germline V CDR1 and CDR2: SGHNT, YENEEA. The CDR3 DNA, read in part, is TGTGCCAGCAGCTTAGGGCAGGGCGCTGGC. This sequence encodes CASSLGQGAG. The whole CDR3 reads CASSLGQGAGYTF.

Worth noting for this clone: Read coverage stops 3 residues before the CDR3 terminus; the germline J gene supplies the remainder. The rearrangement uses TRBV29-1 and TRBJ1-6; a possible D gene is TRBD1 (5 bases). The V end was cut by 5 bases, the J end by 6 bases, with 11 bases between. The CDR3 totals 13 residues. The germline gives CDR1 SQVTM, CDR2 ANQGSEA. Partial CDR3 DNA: TGCAGCGTTCTATGGGGCGCTAATTCACCC. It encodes CSVLWGANSP. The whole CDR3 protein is CSVLWGANSPLHF.

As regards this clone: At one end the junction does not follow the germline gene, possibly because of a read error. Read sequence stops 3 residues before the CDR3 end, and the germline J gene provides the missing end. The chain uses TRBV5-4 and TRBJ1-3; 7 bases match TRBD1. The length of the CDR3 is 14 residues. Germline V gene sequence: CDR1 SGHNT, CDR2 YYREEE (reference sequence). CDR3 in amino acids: CVSSLTGLGNTIYF. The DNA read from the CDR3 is TGTGTCAGCAGCTTGACAGGGCTAGGAAACACC. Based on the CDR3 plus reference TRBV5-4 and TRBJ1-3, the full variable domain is ETGVTQSPTHLIKTRGQQVTLRCSSQSGHNTVSWYQQALGQGPQFIFQYYREEENGRGNFPPRFSGLQFPNYSSELNVNALELDDSALYLCVSSLTGLGNTIYFGEGSWLTVV.

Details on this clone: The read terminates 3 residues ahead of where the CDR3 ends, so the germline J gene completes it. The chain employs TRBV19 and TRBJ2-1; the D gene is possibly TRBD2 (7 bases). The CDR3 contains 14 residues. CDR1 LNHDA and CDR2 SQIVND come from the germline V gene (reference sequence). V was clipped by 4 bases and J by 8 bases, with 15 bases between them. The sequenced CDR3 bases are TGTGCCAGTAGTAAAACGGGGGGCCCCGATGAG. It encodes CASSKTGGPDE. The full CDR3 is CASSKTGGPDEQFF.

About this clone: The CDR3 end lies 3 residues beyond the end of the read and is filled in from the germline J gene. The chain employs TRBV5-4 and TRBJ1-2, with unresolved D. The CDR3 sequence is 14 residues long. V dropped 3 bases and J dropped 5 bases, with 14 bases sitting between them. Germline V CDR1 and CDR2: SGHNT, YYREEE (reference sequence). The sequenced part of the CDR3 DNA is TGTGCCAGCAGCTACCCAGGTAACCGGTATGGC. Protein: CASSYPGNRYG. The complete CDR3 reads CASSYPGNRYGYTF.

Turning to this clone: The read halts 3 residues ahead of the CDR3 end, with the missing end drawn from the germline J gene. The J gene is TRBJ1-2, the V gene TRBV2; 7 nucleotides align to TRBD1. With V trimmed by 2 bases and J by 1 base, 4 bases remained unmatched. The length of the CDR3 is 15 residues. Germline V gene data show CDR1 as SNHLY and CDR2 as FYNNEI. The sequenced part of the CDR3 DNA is TGTGCCAGCAGTGAACAGGGGGGCTATAACTATGGC. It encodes CASSEQGGYNYG. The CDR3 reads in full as CASSEQGGYNYGYTF.

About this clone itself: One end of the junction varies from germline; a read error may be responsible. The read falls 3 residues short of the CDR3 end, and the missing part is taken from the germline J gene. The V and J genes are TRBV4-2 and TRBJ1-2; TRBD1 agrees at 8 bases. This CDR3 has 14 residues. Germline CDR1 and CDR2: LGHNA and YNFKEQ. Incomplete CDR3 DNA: TGCGCCAGCAGCCCCGGACAGGGTAACTATGGC. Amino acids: CASSPGQGNYG. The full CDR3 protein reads CASSPGQGNYGYTF.

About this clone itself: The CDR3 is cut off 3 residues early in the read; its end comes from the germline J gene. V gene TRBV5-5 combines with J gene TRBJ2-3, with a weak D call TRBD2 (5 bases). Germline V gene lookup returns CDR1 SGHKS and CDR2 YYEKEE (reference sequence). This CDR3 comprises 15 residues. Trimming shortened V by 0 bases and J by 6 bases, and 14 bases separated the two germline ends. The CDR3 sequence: CASSLERRRGDTQYF. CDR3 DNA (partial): TGTGCCAGCAGCTTGGAGCGGAGGCGTGGGGATACG.

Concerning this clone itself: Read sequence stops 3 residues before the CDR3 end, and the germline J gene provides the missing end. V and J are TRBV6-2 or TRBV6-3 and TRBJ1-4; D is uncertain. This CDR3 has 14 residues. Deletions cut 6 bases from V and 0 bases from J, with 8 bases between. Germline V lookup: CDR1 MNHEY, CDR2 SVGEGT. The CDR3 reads CASRRDTTNEKLFF. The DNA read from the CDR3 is TGTGCCAGCAGACGTGACACAACTAATGAAAAA.

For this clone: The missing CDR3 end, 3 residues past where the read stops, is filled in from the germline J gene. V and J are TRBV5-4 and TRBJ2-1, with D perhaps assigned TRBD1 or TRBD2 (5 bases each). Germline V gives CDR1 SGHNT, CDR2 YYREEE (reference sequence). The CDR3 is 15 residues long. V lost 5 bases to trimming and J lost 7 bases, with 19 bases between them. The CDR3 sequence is CASRRGSRGHNEQFF. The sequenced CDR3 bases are TGTGCCAGCAGGAGGGGATCGAGGGGCCATAATGAG.

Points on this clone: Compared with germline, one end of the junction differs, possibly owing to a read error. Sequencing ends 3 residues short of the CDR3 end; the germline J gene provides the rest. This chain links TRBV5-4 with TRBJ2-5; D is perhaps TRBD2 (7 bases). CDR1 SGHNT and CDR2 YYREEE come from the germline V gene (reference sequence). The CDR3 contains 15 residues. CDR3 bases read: TGTGCCAGCAGCTTGGACGGGGGGCGCGAAGATACC. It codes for CASSLDGGREDT. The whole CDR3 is CASSLDGGREDTQYF.

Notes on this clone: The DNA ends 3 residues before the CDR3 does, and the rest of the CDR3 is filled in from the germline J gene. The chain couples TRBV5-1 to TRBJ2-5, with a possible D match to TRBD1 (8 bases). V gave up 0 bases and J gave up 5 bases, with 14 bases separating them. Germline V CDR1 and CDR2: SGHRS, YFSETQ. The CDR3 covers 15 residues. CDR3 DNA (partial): TGCGCCAGCAGCTTGGCCCCACAGGGGGGGGAGACC. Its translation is CASSLAPQGGET. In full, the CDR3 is CASSLAPQGGETQYF.

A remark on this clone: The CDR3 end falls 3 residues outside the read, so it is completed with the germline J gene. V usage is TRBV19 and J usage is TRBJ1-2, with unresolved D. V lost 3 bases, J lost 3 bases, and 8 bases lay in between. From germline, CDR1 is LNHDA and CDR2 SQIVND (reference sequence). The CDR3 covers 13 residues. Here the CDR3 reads CASSIRLHYGYTF. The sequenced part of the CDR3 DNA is TGTGCCAGTAGTATTCGACTCCACTATGGC.